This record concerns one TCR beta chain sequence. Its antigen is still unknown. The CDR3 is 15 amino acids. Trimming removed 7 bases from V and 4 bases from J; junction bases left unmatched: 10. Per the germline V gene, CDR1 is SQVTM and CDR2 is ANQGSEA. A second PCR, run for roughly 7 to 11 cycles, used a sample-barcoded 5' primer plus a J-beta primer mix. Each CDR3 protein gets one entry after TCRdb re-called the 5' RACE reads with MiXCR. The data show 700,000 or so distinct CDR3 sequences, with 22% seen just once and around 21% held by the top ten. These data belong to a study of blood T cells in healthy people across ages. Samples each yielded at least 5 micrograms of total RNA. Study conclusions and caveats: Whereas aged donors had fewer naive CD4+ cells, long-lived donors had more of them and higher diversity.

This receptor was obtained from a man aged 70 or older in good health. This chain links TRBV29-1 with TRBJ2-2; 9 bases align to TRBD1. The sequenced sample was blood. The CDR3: CSACWDRECTGELFF. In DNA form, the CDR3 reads TGCAGCGCCTGTTGGGACAGGGAGTGCACCGGGGAGCTGTTTTTT.